What follows are 7 T cell receptor beta chains derived from one specimen sequenced in a study of blood T cell repertoires in COVID-19 (TCRdb year 2020). Libraries came from the immunoSEQ multiplex PCR assay. TCRdb limited this immuneACCESS table to in-frame rearrangements with V and J called. A share of clones is missing; checked studies link under half to unresolved V genes, and the rest is unexplained. The sample table holds around 73,000 clones, of which 75% to 80% were seen once. Together, the top ten hold about 2.1% of the sample. The specimen sequenced was peripheral blood. The receptor set was obtained from a man aged 65 to 79 with COVID-19, enrolled during active disease.

CDR3 in DNA: TGTGCCAGTAGTCCGGGTGGTAATCAAATGTTCTATGGCTACACCTTC. This codes for CASSPGGNQMFYGYTF. The chain links TRBV19 to TRBJ1-2; no clear D. Germline V gene data show CDR1 as LNHDA and CDR2 as SQIVND (reference sequence). V was cut by 5 bases and J by 4 bases, with 20 bases left in between. This CDR3 comprises 16 residues. Filled out from reference TRBV19 and TRBJ1-2, the complete variable domain reads DGGITQSPKYLFRKEGQNVTLSCEQNLNHDAMYWYRQDPGQGLRLIYYSQIVNDFQKGDIAEGYSVSREKKESFPLTVTSAQKNPTAFYLCASSPGGNQMFYGYTFGSGTRLTVV.

In its sample, this clone was seen a few times. J is TRBJ2-1 and V is TRBV5-5; 7 positions match TRBD1. V gave up 0 bases and J gave up 4 bases; unmatched junction bases: 7. From germline, CDR1 is SGHKS and CDR2 YYEKEE (reference sequence). CDR3 length: 16 residues. CDR3 DNA: TGTGCCAGCAGCTTGGCTACCGGGACAGAGTACAATGAGCAGTTCTTC. Amino acids: CASSLATGTEYNEQFF.

The chain couples TRBV30 to TRBJ2-1; 11 bases line up with TRBD2. The germline V gene encodes CDR1 GTSNPN and CDR2 SVGIG (reference sequence). Unmatched junction bases numbered 7, after V lost 0 bases and J lost 9 bases. The CDR3 runs to 15 residues. The CDR3 region is CAWSVGTSGRGEQFF. The DNA for the CDR3 is TGTGCCTGGAGTGTTGGAACTAGCGGGAGAGGTGAGCAGTTCTTC.

J is TRBJ2-1 and V is TRBV10-3; D remains unclear. Trimming shortened V by 7 bases and J by 4 bases, and 5 bases separated the two germline ends. The CDR3 extends over 11 amino acids. Germline loops: CDR1 ENHRY, CDR2 SYGVKD. CDR3 DNA: TGTGCCATCAAATCATACAATGAGCAGTTCTTC. Its protein is CAIKSYNEQFF.

This rearrangement joins TRBV5-4 to TRBJ1-2; D possibly corresponds to TRBD1 (5 bases). In germline, CDR1 is SGHNT, CDR2 YYREEE (reference sequence). The CDR3 contains 16 residues. With 0 bases removed from V and 7 bases from J, the gap between germline ends came to 19 bases. The chain's CDR3 is CASSLVWSARGFGYTF. CDR3 nucleotides: TGTGCCAGCAGCTTGGTCTGGAGCGCTAGGGGTTTTGGCTACACCTTC. Using reference TRBV5-4 and TRBJ1-2 for the parts outside the CDR3, the full variable domain is ETGVTQSPTHLIKTRGQQVTLRCSSQSGHNTVSWYQQALGQGPQFIFQYYREEENGRGNFPPRFSGLQFPNYSSELNVNALELDDSALYLCASSLVWSARGFGYTFGSGTRLTVV.

This clone occurred a few times. The genes are TRBV27 and TRBJ2-7; TRBD2 matches at 10 bases. Unmatched junction bases numbered 8, after V lost 6 bases and J lost 6 bases. Germline CDR1 and CDR2: MNHEY and SMNVEV (reference sequence). This CDR3 has 14 amino acids. In DNA form, the CDR3 reads TGTGCCAGCAGCCCAGCGGGAGGGTCTTCCGAGCAGTACTTC. Translating it yields CASSPAGGSSEQYF.

To note about this clone: The junction shows a germline mismatch at one end, possibly a read error. Within the sample, other DNA sequences also encode this same CDR3. The chain links TRBV27 to TRBJ1-2; 7 nucleotides agree with TRBD1. The length of the CDR3 is 14 residues. Germline assignment: CDR1 MNHEY and CDR2 SMNVEV (reference sequence). CDR3 nucleotide sequence: TGCGCCAGCAGTTTATTAGGAGGGGGCGATGGCTACACCTTC. Encoded protein: CASSLLGGGDGYTF.